What follows is one T cell receptor (beta chain) and its context. Its antigen is not identified. Trimming cost V 11 bases and J 4 bases, with 18 bases left between them. This CDR3 has 14 residues. Germline V lookup: CDR1 MNHNY, CDR2 SVGAGI (reference sequence). The sample is drawn from a study of shared clonotypes between healthy human individuals. Researchers ran the assay at a deep level. Here immunoSEQ multiplex PCR was the method, and the copy in TCRdb shows in-frame clones only, minus some. In the table there are more than 2,000,000 clones, about 92% of which are singletons. CD45RA-negative memory and CD45RA+ naive subsets were split from the CD4+ cells. Study-wide points: Relative to clonotypes present in all four donors, those not shared had lower generation probabilities.

The specimen sequenced was naive CD4+ T cells sorted from blood. Subset specified: CD45RA+ positively selected. V is TRBV6-6 and J is TRBJ1-3; tentatively, D is TRBD1 (6 bases). The receptor was isolated from a man in his late teens or twenties in good health. In nucleotides, the CDR3 is TGTGCCGAATCGGTTGGGGGGCAGGGAAACACCATATATTTT. Residues: CAESVGGQGNTIYF.